Listed below are T cell receptor beta chains from one sample, sequenced in a study of blood T cell repertoires in COVID-19. Sequencing used immunoSEQ multiplex PCR; TCRdb keeps in-frame clones, though not all of them. This table has hundreds of thousands of clones, 65% to 90% appearing once. The sequencing input was PBMCs or T cells enriched from blood (not recorded which). These TCRs come from a woman in her 40s with acute COVID-19. Each CDR3 is given with its conserved first and last residue. Fields, in order: V gene, D gene, clone size, J gene, CDR3 protein, CDR3 DNA. A D gene is named only where the DNA matches it firmly. Where a row states a size, it is once, few, many or the class of an expanded clone; other rows omit it.

v_call: TRBV27; d_call: -; clone_size: -; j_call: TRBJ1-5; cdr3_aa: CASSLVAGSVPQHF; cdr3_nt: TGTGCCAGCAGTTTAGTGGCCGGGAGTGTGCCCCAGCATTTT
v_call: TRBV27; d_call: TRBD2; clone_size: few; j_call: TRBJ2-7; cdr3_aa: CASSFAGVSYEQYF; cdr3_nt: TGTGCCAGCAGTTTTGCGGGAGTCTCCTACGAGCAGTACTTC
v_call: TRBV5-1; d_call: TRBD2; clone_size: -; j_call: TRBJ2-2; cdr3_aa: CASSLSGTRVNTGELFF; cdr3_nt: TGCGCCAGCAGCTTGTCTGGGACTAGGGTGAACACCGGGGAGCTGTTTTTT
v_call: TRBV6-1; d_call: TRBD1; clone_size: -; j_call: TRBJ2-1; cdr3_aa: CASSEGSTGLNEQFF; cdr3_nt: TGTGCCAGCAGTGAAGGTTCGACAGGGCTGAATGAGCAGTTCTTC
v_call: TRBV7-9; d_call: -; clone_size: -; j_call: TRBJ2-7; cdr3_aa: CASSLTDRPYF; cdr3_nt: TGTGCCAGCAGCTTAACCGACAGGCCCTACTTC
v_call: TRBV28; d_call: -; clone_size: once; j_call: TRBJ2-1; cdr3_aa: CASSLFGHPSYNEQFF; cdr3_nt: TGTGCCAGCAGTTTATTTGGACACCCCTCCTACAATGAGCAGTTCTTC
v_call: TRBV7-9; d_call: TRBD1; clone_size: -; j_call: TRBJ2-1; cdr3_aa: CASSRDRTYNEQFF; cdr3_nt: TGTGCCAGCAGCCGGGACAGGACCTACAATGAGCAGTTCTTC
v_call: TRBV28; d_call: TRBD1; clone_size: -; j_call: TRBJ1-2; cdr3_aa: CASSPGTGRLYGYTF; cdr3_nt: TGTGCCAGCAGTCCCGGGACAGGCAGACTCTATGGCTACACCTTC
v_call: TRBV5-1; d_call: TRBD1; clone_size: -; j_call: TRBJ2-5; cdr3_aa: CASSPGQGTGKTQYF; cdr3_nt: TGCGCCAGCAGCCCGGGACAGGGGACGGGGAAGACCCAGTACTTC
v_call: TRBV5-4; d_call: -; clone_size: -; j_call: TRBJ2-7; cdr3_aa: CASSLGGEQYF; cdr3_nt: TGTGCCAGCAGCTTGGGCGGCGAGCAGTACTTC